This T cell receptor beta chain came from a study of radiation and T cells in renal cell carcinoma. Study in general: Nephrectomy followed 15 Gy stereotactic body radiation by 4 weeks. Study observations and caveats: Top tumor clonotypes rose in blood 2 weeks post-radiation, then contracted.

The germline CDR1 and CDR2 sequences are SGHDN and FVKESK. The CDR3 length is 16 residues. The ends were cut back, 0 bases at V and 0 bases at J, with 9 bases in the middle. As for this clone: Its antigen is not known.

Here immunoSEQ multiplex PCR was the method, and the copy in TCRdb shows in-frame clones only, minus some. Of about 150,000 clones listed, about nine tenths are singletons. Regarding time point: blood 2 weeks post-SBRT. As for treatment: 15 Gy SBRT to primary tumor, nephrectomy 4 weeks later. Blood was sampled at baseline, 2 weeks and 4 weeks after SBRT. The tumor was a clear cell renal cell carcinoma. The sequencing used blood, collected from a patient whose treatment included radiotherapy and nephrectomy. The TCR comes from a woman between 50 and 59 years old with renal cell carcinoma. The V call is TRBV14, the J call TRBJ2-1; no reliable D call. This chain's CDR3 is CASSQDSLSSYNEQFF. In nucleotides, the CDR3 is TGTGCCAGCAGCCAAGACTCCTTAAGCTCCTACAATGAGCAGTTCTTC.